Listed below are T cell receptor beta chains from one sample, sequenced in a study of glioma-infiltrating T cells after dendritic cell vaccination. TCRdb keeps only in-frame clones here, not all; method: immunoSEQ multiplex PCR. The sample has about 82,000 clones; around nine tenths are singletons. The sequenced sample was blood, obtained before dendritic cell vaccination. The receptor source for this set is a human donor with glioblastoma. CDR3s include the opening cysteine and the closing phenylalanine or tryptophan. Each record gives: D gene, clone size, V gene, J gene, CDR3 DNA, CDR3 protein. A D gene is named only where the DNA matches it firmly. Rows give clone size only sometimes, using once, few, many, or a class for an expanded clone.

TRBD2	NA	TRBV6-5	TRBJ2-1	TGTGCCAGCAGAAATAGCGGGGGAAATAATGAGCAGTTCTTC	CASRNSGGNNEQFF
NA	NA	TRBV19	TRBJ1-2	TGTGCCAGTAGTATATCCGGACAGAGCCGGGGCTACACCTTC	CASSISGQSRGYTF
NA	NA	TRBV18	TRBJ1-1	TGTGCCAGCTCACCACCGTTAACCGACAGGACGGTTTCTTTCTTT	CASSPPLTDRTVSFF
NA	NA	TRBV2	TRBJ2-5	TGTGCCAGCAGTGGTAGCGTGCGCGGAGAGACCCAGTACTTC	CASSGSVRGETQYF
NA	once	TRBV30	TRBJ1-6	TGTGCCTGGAGTGTTTCAGGGGCTAATTCACCCCTCCACTTT	CAWSVSGANSPLHF
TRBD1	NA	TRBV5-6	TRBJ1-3	TGTGCCAGCAGCAGGGGACAGCTGTTCTCTGGAAACACCATATATTTT	CASSRGQLFSGNTIYF
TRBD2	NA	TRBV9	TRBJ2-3	TGTGCCAGCAGCGCCGCCCGGGGGGGTAGTACGCAGTATTTT	CASSAARGGSTQYF
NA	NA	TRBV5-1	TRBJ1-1	TGCGCCAGCAGCTTGGACAGGGTGAACACTGAAGCTTTCTTT	CASSLDRVNTEAFF
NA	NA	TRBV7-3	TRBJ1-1	TGTGCCAGCAGCACGACAGCAAACACTGAAGCTTTCTTT	CASSTTANTEAFF
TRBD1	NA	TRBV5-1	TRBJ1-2	TGCGCCAGCAGCAAGGAAGGGAACTATAACAGGGGAAGGGGTTATGGCTACACCTTC	CASSKEGNYNRGRGYGYTF
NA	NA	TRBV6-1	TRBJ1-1	TGTGCCAGCAGTGAACCGGGAGGTGGTACTGAAGCTTTCTTT	CASSEPGGGTEAFF
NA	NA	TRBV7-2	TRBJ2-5	TGTGCCAGCAGCTTCGGGAACGAAGAGACCCAGTACTTC	CASSFGNEETQYF
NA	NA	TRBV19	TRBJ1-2	TGTGCCAGTAGTAGACCCGGGACAAACTATGGCTACACCTTC	CASSRPGTNYGYTF
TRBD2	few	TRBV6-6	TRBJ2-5	TGTGCCAGCAGAGCGGGAGGTGATGAGACCCAGTACTTC	CASRAGGDETQYF
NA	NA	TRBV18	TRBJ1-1	TGTGCCAGCTCACCCATTTCAGGGGCCACAGACGCTGAAGCTTTCTTT	CASSPISGATDAEAFF
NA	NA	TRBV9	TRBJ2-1	TGTGCCAGCAGCGTAGGGGGACTGCGTAATGAGCAGTTCTTC	CASSVGGLRNEQFF
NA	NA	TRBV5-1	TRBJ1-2	TGCGCCAGCAGCTTCCCTCAGGGTTCGCTTGACCCGACCCCGAATGGCTACACCTTC	CASSFPQGSLDPTPNGYTF
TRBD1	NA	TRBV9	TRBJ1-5	TGTGCCAGCAGCGCCAGGGGGGCCCTTAATCAGCCCCAGCATTTT	CASSARGALNQPQHF
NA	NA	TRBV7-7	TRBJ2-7	TGTGCTAGCAGCTTAACACTAGCCAGAGCTAACGAGCAGTACTTC	CASSLTLARANEQYF
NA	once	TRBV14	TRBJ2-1	TGTGCCAGCAGCCAAGAATCTGTTCTGAATGAGCAGTTCTTC	CASSQESVLNEQFF
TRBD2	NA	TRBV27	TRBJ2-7	TGTGCCAGCAGTCGTGGTGGTAGCGGGGGGGCCTACGAGCAGTACTTC	CASSRGGSGGAYEQYF
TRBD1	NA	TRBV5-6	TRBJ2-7	TGTGCCAGCAGCTCCGGACAGGGGTTCTCTTACGAGCAGTACTTC	CASSSGQGFSYEQYF
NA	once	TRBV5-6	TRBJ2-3	TGTGCCAGCAGCGGGCCCGGGATTGAAGATACGCAGTATTTT	CASSGPGIEDTQYF
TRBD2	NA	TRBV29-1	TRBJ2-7	TGCAGCGCCCGACTAGCGGGGGGCCACGGGAACGAGCAGTACTTC	CSARLAGGHGNEQYF
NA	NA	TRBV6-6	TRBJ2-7	TGTGCCAGCAGTTACCTGGACAACTACGAGCAGTACTTC	CASSYLDNYEQYF
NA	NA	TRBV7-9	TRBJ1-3	TGTGCCAGCAGCCCCCGAGGAGATCCTGGAAACACCATATATTTT	CASSPRGDPGNTIYF
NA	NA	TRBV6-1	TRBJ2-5	TGTGCCAGCAGTGAATCCCCGGGAGCTGCGGAGACCCAGTACTTC	CASSESPGAAETQYF
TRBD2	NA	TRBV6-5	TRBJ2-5	TGTGCCAGCAGGTCTGAGCGGGGAGCGGAGACCCAGTACTTC	CASRSERGAETQYF
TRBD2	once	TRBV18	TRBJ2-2	TGTGCCAGCTCACCTCCACTAGCGAGCACCGTGGAGCTGTTTTTT	CASSPPLASTVELFF
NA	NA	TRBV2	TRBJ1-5	TGTGCCAGCAGTGAATTTTCCTCTATGATTGGTCAGCCCCAGCATTTT	CASSEFSSMIGQPQHF
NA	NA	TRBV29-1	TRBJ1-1	TGCGCTACCGGACAGAGGGCTGAAGCTTTCTTT	CATGQRAEAFF
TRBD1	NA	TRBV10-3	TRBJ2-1	TGTGCCACTTCCGGACAGGACTCGTACAATGAGCAGTTCTTC	CATSGQDSYNEQFF